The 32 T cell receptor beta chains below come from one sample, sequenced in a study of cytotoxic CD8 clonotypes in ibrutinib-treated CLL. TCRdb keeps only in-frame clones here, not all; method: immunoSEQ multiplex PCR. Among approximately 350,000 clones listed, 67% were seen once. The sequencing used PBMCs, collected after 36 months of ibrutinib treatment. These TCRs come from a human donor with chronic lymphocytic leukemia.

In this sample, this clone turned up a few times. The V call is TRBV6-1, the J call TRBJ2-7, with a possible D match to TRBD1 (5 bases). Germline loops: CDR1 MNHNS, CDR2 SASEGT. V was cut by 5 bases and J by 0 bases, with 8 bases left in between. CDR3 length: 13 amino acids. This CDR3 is CASSFQGSYEQYF. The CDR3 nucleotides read TGTGCCAGCAGTTTCCAGGGCTCCTACGAGCAGTACTTC.

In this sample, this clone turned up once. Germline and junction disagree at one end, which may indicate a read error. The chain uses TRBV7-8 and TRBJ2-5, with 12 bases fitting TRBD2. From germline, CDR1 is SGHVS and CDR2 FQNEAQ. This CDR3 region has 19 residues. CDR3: CVSSSQWLAGGGDQETQYF. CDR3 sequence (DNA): TGTGTCAGCAGCTCCCAGTGGCTAGCGGGAGGGGGGGACCAAGAGACCCAGTACTTC.

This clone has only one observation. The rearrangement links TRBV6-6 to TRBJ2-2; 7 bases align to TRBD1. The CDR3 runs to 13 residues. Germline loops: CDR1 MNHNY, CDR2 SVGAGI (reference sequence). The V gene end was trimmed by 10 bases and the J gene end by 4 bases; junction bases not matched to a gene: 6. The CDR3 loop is CATRQGGTGELFF. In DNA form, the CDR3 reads TGTGCCACACGACAGGGTGGCACCGGGGAGCTGTTTTTT.

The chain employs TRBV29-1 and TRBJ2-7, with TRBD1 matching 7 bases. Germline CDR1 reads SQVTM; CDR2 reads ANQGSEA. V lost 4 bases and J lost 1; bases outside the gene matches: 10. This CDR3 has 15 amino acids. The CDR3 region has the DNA TGCAGCGTTGGTGGTTTTAGGGGGCTTTCCTACGAGCAGTACTTC. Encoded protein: CSVGGFRGLSYEQYF.

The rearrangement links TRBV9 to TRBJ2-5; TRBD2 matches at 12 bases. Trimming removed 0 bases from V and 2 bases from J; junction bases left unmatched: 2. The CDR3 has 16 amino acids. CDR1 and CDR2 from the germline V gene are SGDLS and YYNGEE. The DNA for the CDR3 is TGTGCCAGCAGCGTAGGGCTAGCGGGAGGGCAAGAGACCCAGTACTTC. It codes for CASSVGLAGGQETQYF.

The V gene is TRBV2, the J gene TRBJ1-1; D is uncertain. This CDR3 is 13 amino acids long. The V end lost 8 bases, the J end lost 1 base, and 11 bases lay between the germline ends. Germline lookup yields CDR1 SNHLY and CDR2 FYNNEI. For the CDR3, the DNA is TGTGCCAGCCTGGTGCAATGGAACACTGAAGCTTTCTTT. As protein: CASLVQWNTEAFF.

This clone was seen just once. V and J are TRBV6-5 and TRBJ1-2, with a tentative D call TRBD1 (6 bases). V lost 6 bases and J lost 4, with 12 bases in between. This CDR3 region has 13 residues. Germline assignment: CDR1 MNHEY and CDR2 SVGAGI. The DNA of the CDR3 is TGTGCCAGCAGGCAGGACAGAATCTATGGCTACACCTTC. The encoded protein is CASRQDRIYGYTF.

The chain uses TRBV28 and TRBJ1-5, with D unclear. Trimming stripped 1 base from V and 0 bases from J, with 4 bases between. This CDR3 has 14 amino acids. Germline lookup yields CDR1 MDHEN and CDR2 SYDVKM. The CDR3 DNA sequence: TGTGCCAGCAGTTTATCGGTTAGCAATCAGCCCCAGCATTTT. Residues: CASSLSVSNQPQHF.

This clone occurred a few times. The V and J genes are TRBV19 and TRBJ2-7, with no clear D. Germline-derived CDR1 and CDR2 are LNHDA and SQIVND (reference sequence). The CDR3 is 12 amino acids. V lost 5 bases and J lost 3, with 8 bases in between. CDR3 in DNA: TGTGCCAGTAGTGCCAGGAGCTACGAGCAGTACTTC. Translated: CASSARSYEQYF. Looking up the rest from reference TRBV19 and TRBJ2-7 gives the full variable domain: DGGITQSPKYLFRKEGQNVTLSCEQNLNHDAMYWYRQDPGQGLRLIYYSQIVNDFQKGDIAEGYSVSREKKESFPLTVTSAQKNPTAFYLCASSARSYEQYFGPGTRLTVT.

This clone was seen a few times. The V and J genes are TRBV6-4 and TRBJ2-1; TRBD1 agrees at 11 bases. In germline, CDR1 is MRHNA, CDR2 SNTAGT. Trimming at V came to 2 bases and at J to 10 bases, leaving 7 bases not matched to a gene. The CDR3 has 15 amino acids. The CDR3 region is CASSDGGQGAQEQFF. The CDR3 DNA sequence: TGTGCCAGCAGTGACGGAGGACAGGGGGCGCAGGAGCAGTTCTTC.

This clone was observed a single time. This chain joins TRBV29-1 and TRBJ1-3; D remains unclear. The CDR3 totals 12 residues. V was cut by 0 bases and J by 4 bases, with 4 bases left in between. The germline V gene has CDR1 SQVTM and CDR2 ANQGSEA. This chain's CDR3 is CSVEDRGNTIYF. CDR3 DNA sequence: TGCAGCGTTGAAGACAGGGGAAACACCATATATTTT.

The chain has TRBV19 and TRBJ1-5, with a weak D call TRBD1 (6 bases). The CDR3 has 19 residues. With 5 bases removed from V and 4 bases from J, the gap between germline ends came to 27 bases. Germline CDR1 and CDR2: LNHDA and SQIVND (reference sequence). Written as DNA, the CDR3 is TGTGCCAGTAGTTCGCAATGGGTGGGGGACACGAGGGTGAATCAGCCCCAGCATTTT. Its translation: CASSSQWVGDTRVNQPQHF.

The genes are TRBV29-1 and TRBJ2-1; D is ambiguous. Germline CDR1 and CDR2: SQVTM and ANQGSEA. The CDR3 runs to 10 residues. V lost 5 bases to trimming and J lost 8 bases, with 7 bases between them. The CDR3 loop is CSVFADEQFF. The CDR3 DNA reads TGCAGCGTTTTCGCCGATGAGCAGTTCTTC.

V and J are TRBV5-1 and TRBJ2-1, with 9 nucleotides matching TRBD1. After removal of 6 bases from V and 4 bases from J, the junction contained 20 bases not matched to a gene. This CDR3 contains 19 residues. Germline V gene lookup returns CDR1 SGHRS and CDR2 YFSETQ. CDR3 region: CASNARGTGFLVEYNEQFF. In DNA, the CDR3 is TGCGCCAGCAACGCCAGAGGGACAGGGTTTCTGGTAGAGTACAATGAGCAGTTCTTC. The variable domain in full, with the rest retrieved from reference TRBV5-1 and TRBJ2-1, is KAGVTQTPRYLIKTRGQQVTLSCSPISGHRSVSWYQQTPGQGLQFLFEYFSETQRNKGNFPGRFSGRQFSNSRSEMNVSTLELGDSALYLCASNARGTGFLVEYNEQFFGPGTRLTVL.

The CDR3 nucleotides read TGTGCCAGCAGTGAACTAGCGGGGGCCCTCGGGGAGCTGTTTTTT. Translated, it gives CASSELAGALGELFF. The rearrangement links TRBV2 to TRBJ2-2; 10 bases fit TRBD2. CDR1 SNHLY and CDR2 FYNNEI come from the germline V gene. J lost 7 bases, V lost 2 bases, and 4 bases had no gene match. The CDR3 covers 15 residues.

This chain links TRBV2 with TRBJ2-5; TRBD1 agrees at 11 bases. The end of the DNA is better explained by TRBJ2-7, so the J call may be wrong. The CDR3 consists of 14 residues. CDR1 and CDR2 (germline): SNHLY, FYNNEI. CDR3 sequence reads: CASLPDRGLYEQYF. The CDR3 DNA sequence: TGTGCCAGCTTACCGGACAGGGGGCTATACGAGCAGTACTTC.

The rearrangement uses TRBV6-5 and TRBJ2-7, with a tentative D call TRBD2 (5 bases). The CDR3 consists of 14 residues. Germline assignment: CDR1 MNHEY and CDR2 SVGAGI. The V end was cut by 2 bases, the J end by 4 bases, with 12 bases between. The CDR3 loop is CASSYRRGGYEQYF. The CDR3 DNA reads TGTGCCAGCAGTTACCGCCGGGGTGGGTACGAGCAGTACTTC.

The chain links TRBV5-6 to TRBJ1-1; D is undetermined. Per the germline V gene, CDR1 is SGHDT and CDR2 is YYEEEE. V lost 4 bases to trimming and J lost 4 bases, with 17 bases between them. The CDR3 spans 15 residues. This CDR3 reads CASSQLQPLRTEAFF. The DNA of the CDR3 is TGTGCCAGCAGCCAATTGCAACCCTTACGCACTGAAGCTTTCTTT.

CDR3 protein: CASSLAGSYEQYF. The CDR3 DNA follows: TGTGCCAGCAGTTTAGCGGGAAGCTACGAGCAGTACTTC. The gene calls are TRBV27 and TRBJ2-7; maybe TRBD2 (6 bases). The CDR3 is 13 residues long. The V end lost 2 bases, the J end lost 3 bases, and 8 bases lay between the germline ends. Germline V gene sequence: CDR1 MNHEY, CDR2 SMNVEV (reference sequence).

The CDR3 DNA reads TGTGCCAGTAGAGATGACGGGGGGGCGCGGAGGACTGAAGCTTTCTTT. Its protein product is CASRDDGGARRTEAFF. V gene TRBV19 combines with J gene TRBJ1-1; perhaps TRBD1 as D (6 bases). CDR1 is LNHDA and CDR2 is SQIVND in the germline V gene (reference sequence). The CDR3 spans 16 residues. The germline V and J ends were trimmed by 6 bases and 5 bases, with 22 bases remaining between them.

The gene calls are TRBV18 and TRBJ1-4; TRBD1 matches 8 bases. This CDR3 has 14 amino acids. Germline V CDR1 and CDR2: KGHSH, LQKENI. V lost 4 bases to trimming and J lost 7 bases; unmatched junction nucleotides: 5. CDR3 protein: CASSLRGPGEKLFF. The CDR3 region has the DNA TGTGCCAGCTCACTCAGGGGGCCGGGTGAAAAACTGTTTTTT.

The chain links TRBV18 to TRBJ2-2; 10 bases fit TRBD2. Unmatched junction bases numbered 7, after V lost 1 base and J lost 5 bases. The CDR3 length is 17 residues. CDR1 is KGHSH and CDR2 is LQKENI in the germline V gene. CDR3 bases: TGTGCCAGCTCACCACGTAGGACTAGCGGTCCAACCGGGGAGCTGTTTTTT. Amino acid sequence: CASSPRRTSGPTGELFF.

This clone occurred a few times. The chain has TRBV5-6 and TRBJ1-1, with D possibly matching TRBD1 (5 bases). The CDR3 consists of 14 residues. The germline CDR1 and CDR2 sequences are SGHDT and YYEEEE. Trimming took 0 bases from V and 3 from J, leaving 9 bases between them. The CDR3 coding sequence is TGTGCCAGCAGCTTGGGGGCAGGGCACACTGAAGCTTTCTTT. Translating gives CASSLGAGHTEAFF.

The CDR3 sequence is CASSPTGGHQPQHF. CDR3 sequence (DNA): TGTGCCAGCAGCCCAACGGGGGGGCATCAGCCCCAGCATTTT. The V call is TRBV9, the J call TRBJ1-5; the D gene is possibly TRBD1 (6 bases). This CDR3 is built from 14 residues. Germline CDR1 SGDLS, CDR2 YYNGEE. V was pared by 4 bases and J by 5 bases, with 13 bases between.

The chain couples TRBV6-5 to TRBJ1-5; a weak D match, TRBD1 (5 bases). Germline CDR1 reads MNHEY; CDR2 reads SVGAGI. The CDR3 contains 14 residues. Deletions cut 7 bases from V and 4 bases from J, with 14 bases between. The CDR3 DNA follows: TGTGCCAGCAACGGGGCAGGGCCTAATCAGCCCCAGCATTTT. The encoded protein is CASNGAGPNQPQHF.

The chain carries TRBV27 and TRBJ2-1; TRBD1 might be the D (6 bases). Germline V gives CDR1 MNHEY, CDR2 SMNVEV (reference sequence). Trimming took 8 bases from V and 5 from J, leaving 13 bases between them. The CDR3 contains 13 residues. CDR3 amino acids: CASRLSGDNEQFF. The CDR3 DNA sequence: TGTGCCAGCCGGCTTTCAGGGGACAATGAGCAGTTCTTC.

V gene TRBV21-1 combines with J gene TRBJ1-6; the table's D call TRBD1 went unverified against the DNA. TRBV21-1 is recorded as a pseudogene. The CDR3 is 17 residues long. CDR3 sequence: CASRTIRDRGLASPLHF. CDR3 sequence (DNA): TGTGCCAGCAGGACCATCCGGGACAGGGGGCTAGCTTCACCCCTCCACTTT.

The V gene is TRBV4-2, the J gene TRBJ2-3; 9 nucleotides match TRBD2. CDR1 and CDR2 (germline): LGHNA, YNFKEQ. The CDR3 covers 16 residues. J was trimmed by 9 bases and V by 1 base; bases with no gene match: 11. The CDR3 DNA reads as TGTGCCAGCAGCCAAGCGGGGAAGCGGGGGGATTTGACGCAGTATTTT. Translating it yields CASSQAGKRGDLTQYF.

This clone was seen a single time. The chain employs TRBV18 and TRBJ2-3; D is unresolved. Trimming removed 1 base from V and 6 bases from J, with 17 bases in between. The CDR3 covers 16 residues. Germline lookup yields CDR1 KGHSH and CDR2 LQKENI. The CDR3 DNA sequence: TGTGCCAGCTCACCACTGGGTGAGCCTGAGTGGGATACGCAGTATTTT. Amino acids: CASSPLGEPEWDTQYF.

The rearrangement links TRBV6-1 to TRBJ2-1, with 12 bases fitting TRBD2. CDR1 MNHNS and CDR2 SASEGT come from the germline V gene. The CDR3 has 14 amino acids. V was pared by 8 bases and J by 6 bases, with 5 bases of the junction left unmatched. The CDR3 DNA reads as TGTGCCAGCGGACGACTAGCGGGGGTCAATGAGCAGTTCTTC. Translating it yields CASGRLAGVNEQFF.

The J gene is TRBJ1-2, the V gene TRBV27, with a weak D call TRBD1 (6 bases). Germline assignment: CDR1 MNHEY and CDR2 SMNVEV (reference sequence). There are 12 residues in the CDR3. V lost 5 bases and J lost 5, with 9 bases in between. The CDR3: CASSPTGYGYTF. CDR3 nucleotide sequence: TGTGCCAGCAGTCCTACAGGGTATGGCTACACCTTC.

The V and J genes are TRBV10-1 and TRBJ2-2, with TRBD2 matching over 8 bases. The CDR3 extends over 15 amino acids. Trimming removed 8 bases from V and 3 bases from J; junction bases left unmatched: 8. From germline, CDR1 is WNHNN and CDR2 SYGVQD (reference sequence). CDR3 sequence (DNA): TGCGCCAGCGGACCGGGACTAGAGGACACCGGGGAGCTGTTTTTT. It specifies CASGPGLEDTGELFF.